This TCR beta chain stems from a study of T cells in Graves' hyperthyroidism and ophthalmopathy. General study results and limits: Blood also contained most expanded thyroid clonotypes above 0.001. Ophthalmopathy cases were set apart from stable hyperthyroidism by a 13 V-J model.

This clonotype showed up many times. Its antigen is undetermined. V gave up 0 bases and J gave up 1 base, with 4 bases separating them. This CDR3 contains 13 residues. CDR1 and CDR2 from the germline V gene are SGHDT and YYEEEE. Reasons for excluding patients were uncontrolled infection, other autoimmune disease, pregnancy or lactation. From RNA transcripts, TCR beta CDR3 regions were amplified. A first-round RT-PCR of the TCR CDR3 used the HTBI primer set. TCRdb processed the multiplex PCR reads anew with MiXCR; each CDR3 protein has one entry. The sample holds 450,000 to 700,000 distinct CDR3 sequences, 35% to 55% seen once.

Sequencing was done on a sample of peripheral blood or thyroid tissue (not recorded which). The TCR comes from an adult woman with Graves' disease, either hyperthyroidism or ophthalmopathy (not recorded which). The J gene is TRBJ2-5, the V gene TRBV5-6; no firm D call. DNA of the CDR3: TGTGCCAGCAGCTTGGACCCCCAAGAGACCCAGTACTTC. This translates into CASSLDPQETQYF. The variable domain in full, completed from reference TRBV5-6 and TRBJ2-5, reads DAGVTQSPTHLIKTRGQQVTLRCSPKSGHDTVSWYQQALGQGPQFIFQYYEEEERQRGNFPDRFSGHQFPNYSSELNVNALLLGDSALYLCASSLDPQETQYFGPGTRLLVL.